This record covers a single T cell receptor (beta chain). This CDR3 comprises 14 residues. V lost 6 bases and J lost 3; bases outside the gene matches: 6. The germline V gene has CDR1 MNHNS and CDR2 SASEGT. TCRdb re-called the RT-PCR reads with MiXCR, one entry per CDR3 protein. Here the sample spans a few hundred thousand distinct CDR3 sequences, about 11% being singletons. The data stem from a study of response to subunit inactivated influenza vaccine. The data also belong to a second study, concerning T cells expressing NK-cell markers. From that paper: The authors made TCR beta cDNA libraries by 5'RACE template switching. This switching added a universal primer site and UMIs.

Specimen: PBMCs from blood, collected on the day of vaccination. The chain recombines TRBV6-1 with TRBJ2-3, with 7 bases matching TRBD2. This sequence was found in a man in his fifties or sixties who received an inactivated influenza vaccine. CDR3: CASRREGLTDTQYF. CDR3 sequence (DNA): TGTGCCAGCAGGAGGGAGGGTTTGACAGATACGCAGTATTTT.